The TCR beta chain under discussion was sequenced for a study of blood T cell repertoires in COVID-19. Study-wide context: Samples came from the United States, Italy and Spain, spanning acute and convalescent COVID-19. PBMCs, B-cell-depleted T cells, or T cells were the source of the cDNA or gDNA that made up the material.

Study processing details: Scientists estimated how many nucleated cells there were by amplifying reference gene primers. Profiling relied on immunoSEQ multiplex PCR, and the TCRdb table lists in-frame clones only, not all of them. V, J and clone size derive from that table, while D and trimming were established from the DNA sequence. The sample shows 120,000 to 150,000 clones, roughly 90% of them seen only once. This clone was detected only a few times. After removal of 1 base from V and 6 bases from J, the junction contained 11 bases not matched to a gene. The CDR3 is 15 amino acids. Germline V gene sequence: CDR1 SQVTM, CDR2 ANQGSEA.

The rearrangement links TRBV29-1 to TRBJ2-7, with 8 bases that match TRBD1. Input material: peripheral blood. This receptor was obtained from a human donor in a cohort sampled during active COVID-19. For the CDR3, the DNA is TGCAGCGTTGAAGCCCCCGGGACAGGTCCTGGCGAGCAGTACTTC. Its protein product is CSVEAPGTGPGEQYF.